This passage covers 13 T cell receptor beta chains from one sample sequenced in a study of cytomegalovirus exposure and HLA in healthy donors. The PCR used 60 Vbeta and 13 Jbeta primers. Assay: immunoSEQ multiplex PCR; the TCRdb copy retains only in-frame clones and omits some. The sample has 95,000 to 150,000 clones; 50% to 75% are singletons. Sequencing input: PBMCs. The receptors here all came from a woman aged 40 to 50 in good health and CMV-seropositive.

The chain's CDR3 is CASSPRVAGPPRELFF. In DNA form, the CDR3 reads TGTGCCAGCAGCCCCCGGGTAGCGGGACCCCCCCGGGAGCTGTTTTTT. The rearrangement joins TRBV7-6 to TRBJ2-2; 8 bases map to TRBD2. Germline V lookup: CDR1 SGHVS, CDR2 FNYEAQ. The length of the CDR3 is 16 residues. V was pared by 5 bases and J by 9 bases, with 14 bases of the junction left unmatched. Looking up the rest from reference TRBV7-6 and TRBJ2-2 gives the full variable domain: GAGVSQSPRYKVTKRGQDVALRCDPISGHVSLYWYRQALGQGPEFLTYFNYEAQQDKSGLPNDRFSAERPEGSISTLTIQRTEQRDSAMYRCASSPRVAGPPRELFFGEGSRLTVL.

This chain joins TRBV28 and TRBJ1-2, with TRBD1 identical over 8 bases. V gave up 8 bases and J gave up 5 bases; unmatched junction bases: 16. The CDR3 has 16 amino acids. Per germline, CDR1 MDHEN and CDR2 SYDVKM. The CDR3 here is CASRTDRERSVYGYTF. The CDR3, as DNA: TGTGCCAGCCGAACGGACAGGGAACGGTCCGTTTATGGCTACACCTTC.

The rearrangement joins TRBV28 to TRBJ1-2; 9 positions match TRBD1. The CDR3 length is 16 residues. V lost 6 bases to trimming and J lost 4 bases; unmatched junction nucleotides: 12. Germline V lookup: CDR1 MDHEN, CDR2 SYDVKM. The CDR3 DNA reads as TGTGCCAGCAGAAAGACACCGGGACAGGGTTCCTATGGCTACACCTTC. As protein: CASRKTPGQGSYGYTF.

This chain links TRBV10-1 with TRBJ2-5; D gene uncertain. The CDR3 spans 14 residues. Germline lookup yields CDR1 WNHNN and CDR2 SYGVQD (reference sequence). Trimming removed 3 bases from V and 0 bases from J, with 8 bases in between. The CDR3 loop is CASSDRSYQETQYF. CDR3 DNA: TGCGCCAGCAGTGACAGGTCGTACCAAGAGACCCAGTACTTC.

The V gene is TRBV6-1, the J gene TRBJ2-1, with 8 nucleotides matching TRBD2. The V gene's germline CDR1 is MNHNS and CDR2 SASEGT. J gave up 4 bases and V 7 bases, and 9 bases lay outside the gene matches. The CDR3 has 15 amino acids. The CDR3: CASTTGTSTYNEQFF. DNA for the CDR3: TGTGCCAGCACCACCGGGACTAGTACATACAATGAGCAGTTCTTC.

The chain joins TRBV5-1 to TRBJ2-7; 8 bases line up with TRBD1. V lost 0 bases, J lost 5 bases, and 7 bases stayed unmatched. There are 15 residues in the CDR3. Germline CDR1 and CDR2: SGHRS and YFSETQ. Here the CDR3 DNA reads TGCGCCAGCAGCTTGGGACAGGGGATCCCCGACGAGCAGTACTTC. Its translation: CASSLGQGIPDEQYF. The full variable domain, in which reference TRBV5-1 and TRBJ2-7 provide the parts outside the CDR3, is KAGVTQTPRYLIKTRGQQVTLSCSPISGHRSVSWYQQTPGQGLQFLFEYFSETQRNKGNFPGRFSGRQFSNSRSEMNVSTLELGDSALYLCASSLGQGIPDEQYFGPGTRLTVT.

Here the CDR3 DNA reads TGCAGCGTAGGGACAGTGGGGAGAGGAGATACGCAGTATTTT. This codes for CSVGTVGRGDTQYF. The V gene is TRBV29-1, the J gene TRBJ2-3, with 7 bases lining up with TRBD1. Per the germline V gene, CDR1 is SQVTM and CDR2 is ANQGSEA. Germline trimming cut 6 bases from V and 5 bases from J; bases unmatched to any gene: 11. This CDR3 has 14 residues.

About this clone itself: An end of the junction differs from the germline gene, which may be a read error. Other DNA sequences from this sample encode an identical CDR3 as well. This chain uses TRBV10-3 with TRBJ2-1; perhaps TRBD2 as D (6 bases). The CDR3 loop spans 15 amino acids. From germline, CDR1 is ENHRY and CDR2 SYGVKD. The CDR3 spells CAISEPGSSYNEQFF. DNA of the CDR3: TGCGCCATCAGTGAGCCCGGGAGCTCCTACAATGAGCAGTTCTTC.

This rearrangement joins TRBV9 to TRBJ1-1; TRBD1 matches 8 bases. Germline values: CDR1 SGDLS, CDR2 YYNGEE. The CDR3 contains 15 residues. Trimming took 4 bases from V and 1 from J; bases not matched to a gene: 6. CDR3 sequence (DNA): TGTGCCAGCAGCCCCCGCGGACAGGGGAACACTGAAGCTTTCTTT. It translates to CASSPRGQGNTEAFF.

This clone was seen more than once but under ten times. The chain employs TRBV14 and TRBJ1-5; D gene uncertain. Germline assignment: CDR1 SGHDN and CDR2 FVKESK. The germline V and J ends were trimmed by 4 bases and 15 bases, with 13 bases remaining between them. The CDR3 is made up of 11 amino acids. The DNA of the CDR3 is TGTGCCAGCAGCCCTGACACCAGTGTGCATTTT. This encodes CASSPDTSVHF. Full variable domain (remainder filled in from reference TRBV14 and TRBJ1-5): EAGVTQFPSHSVIEKGQTVTLRCDPISGHDNLYWYRRVMGKEIKFLLHFVKESKQDESGMPNNRFLAERTGGTYSTLKVQPAELEDSGVYFCASSPDTSVHFGDGTRLSIL.

The chain is built from TRBV7-2 and TRBJ2-7; no clear D. CDR1 and CDR2 (germline): SGHTA, FQGNSA. Trimming removed 5 bases from V and 2 bases from J, with 10 bases in between. The CDR3 has 13 amino acids. CDR3 in DNA: TGTGCCAGCAGCCTAAGCCCGACCTACGAGCAGTACTTC. Protein product: CASSLSPTYEQYF.

This clone was detected only once. The J gene is TRBJ1-2, the V gene TRBV10-1, with D tentatively TRBD1 (6 bases). With 11 bases removed from V and 6 bases from J, the gap between germline ends came to 22 bases. The length of the CDR3 is 14 residues. Germline V gene sequence: CDR1 WNHNN, CDR2 SYGVQD (reference sequence). DNA of the CDR3: TGCGCCGCCTTGCTCGGGGGGCGAATTAATGGCTACACCTTC. It yields the protein CAALLGGRINGYTF.

This clone was counted a few times. This sequence joins TRBV5-6 and TRBJ2-5, with TRBD1 matching over 9 bases. The DNA matches TRBJ2-7 better at its end, which makes the J call doubtful. The CDR3 is 16 amino acids. Per germline, CDR1 SGHDT and CDR2 YYEEEE. The DNA for the CDR3 is TGTGCCAGCAGCCCTAGAAGGACAGGGGTAGGCTACGAGCAGTACTTC. This codes for CASSPRRTGVGYEQYF.